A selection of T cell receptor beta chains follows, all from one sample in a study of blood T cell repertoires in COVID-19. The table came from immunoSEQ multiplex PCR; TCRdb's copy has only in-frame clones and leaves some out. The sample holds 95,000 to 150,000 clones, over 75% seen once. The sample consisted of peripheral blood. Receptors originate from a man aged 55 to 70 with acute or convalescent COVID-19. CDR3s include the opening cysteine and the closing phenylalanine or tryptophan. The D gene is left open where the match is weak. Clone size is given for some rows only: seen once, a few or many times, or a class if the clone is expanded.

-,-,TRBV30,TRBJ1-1,CAWSLQGVSTEAFF,TGTGCCTGGAGCCTACAGGGTGTGAGCACTGAAGCTTTCTTT
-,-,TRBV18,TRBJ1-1,CASSLTRENTEAFF,TGTGCCAGCTCCCTCACCAGGGAAAACACTGAAGCTTTCTTT
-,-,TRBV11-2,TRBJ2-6,CASSILGANVLTF,TGTGCCAGCAGCATACTTGGGGCCAACGTCCTGACTTTC
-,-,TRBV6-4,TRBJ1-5,CASSGPQGKGDSNQPQHF,TGTGCCAGCAGTGGCCCCCAGGGGAAAGGGGATAGCAATCAGCCCCAGCATTTT
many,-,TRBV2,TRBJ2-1,CASSGVQRPQYNEQFF,TGTGCCAGCAGTGGGGTTCAGCGGCCACAATACAATGAGCAGTTCTTC
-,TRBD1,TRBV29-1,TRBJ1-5,CSVAGTGGGQPQHF,TGCAGCGTTGCCGGGACAGGGGGGGGTCAGCCCCAGCATTTT
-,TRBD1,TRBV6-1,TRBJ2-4,CASSEPDRAAKNIQYF,TGTGCCAGCAGTGAACCCGACAGGGCCGCCAAAAACATTCAGTACTTC
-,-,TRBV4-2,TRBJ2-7,CASSPAGPSYEQYF,TGTGCCAGCAGCCCCGCGGGACCCTCCTACGAGCAGTACTTC
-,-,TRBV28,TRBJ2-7,CASSLGEVGVQYF,TGTGCCAGCAGTTTGGGGGAGGTTGGAGTGCAGTACTTC
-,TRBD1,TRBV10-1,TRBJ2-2,CASSDGTGHTGELFF,TGCGCCAGCAGCGATGGGACAGGGCACACCGGGGAGCTGTTTTTT
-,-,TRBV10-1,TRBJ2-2,CASSESGVFAGELFF,TGCGCCAGCAGTGAGTCAGGGGTCTTCGCCGGGGAGCTGTTTTTT
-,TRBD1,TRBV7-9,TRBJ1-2,CASSTRQGGWRF,TGTGCCAGCAGCACCCGACAGGGCGGTTGGAGGTTC
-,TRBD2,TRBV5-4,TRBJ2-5,CASSLPGGGKSETQYF,TGTGCCAGCAGCTTACCGGGAGGGGGGAAGTCGGAGACCCAGTACTTC
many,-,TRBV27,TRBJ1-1,CASSSLDGKKTEAFF,TGTGCCAGCAGTTCGTTAGACGGGAAGAAGACTGAAGCTTTCTTT
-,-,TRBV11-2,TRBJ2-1,CASSFSSDIYNEQFF,TGTGCCAGCAGCTTCTCTAGCGATATCTACAATGAGCAGTTCTTC
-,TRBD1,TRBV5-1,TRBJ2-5,CASSPRQGETQYF,TGCGCCAGCAGCCCGCGACAGGGAGAGACCCAGTACTTC
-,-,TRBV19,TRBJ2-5,CASSIDLRGETQYF,TGTGCCAGTAGTATAGATCTGAGAGGAGAGACCCAGTACTTC
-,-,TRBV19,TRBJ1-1,CAARGLASQKGTEAFF,TGTGCCGCTCGGGGTTTGGCCTCACAAAAGGGAACTGAAGCTTTCTTT
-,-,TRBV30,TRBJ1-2,CAWRRWTNYGYTF,TGTGCCTGGAGGAGGTGGACTAACTATGGCTACACCTTC
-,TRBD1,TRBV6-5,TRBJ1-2,CASIWTGSPYGYTF,TGTGCCAGCATATGGACAGGGAGTCCCTATGGCTACACCTTC
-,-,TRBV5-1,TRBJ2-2,CASSLTGKGNTGELFF,TGCGCCAGCAGCTTGACGGGGAAGGGCAACACCGGGGAGCTGTTTTTT
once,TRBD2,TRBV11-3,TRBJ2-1,CASSLGLAGQYNEQFF,TGTGCCAGCAGCCTAGGACTAGCGGGGCAATACAATGAGCAGTTCTTC
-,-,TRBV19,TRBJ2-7,CASSTGTSSYEQYF,TGTGCCAGTAGCACCGGGACTTCCTCCTACGAGCAGTACTTC
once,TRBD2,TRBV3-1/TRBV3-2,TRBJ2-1,CASSQDLNPASGSSYNEQFF,TGTGCCAGCAGCCAAGATCTCAACCCGGCTAGCGGAAGCTCCTACAATGAGCAGTTCTTC
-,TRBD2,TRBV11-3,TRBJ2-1,CASSLGASGDNEQFF,TGTGCCAGCAGCTTAGGGGCTAGCGGCGACAATGAGCAGTTCTTC
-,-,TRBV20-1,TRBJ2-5,CSARSETQYF,TGCAGTGCTAGGAGCGAGACCCAGTACTTC
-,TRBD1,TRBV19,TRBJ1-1,CASSPRTGDYTEAFF,TGTGCCAGTAGTCCGAGGACAGGGGACTACACTGAAGCTTTCTTT
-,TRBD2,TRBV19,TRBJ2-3,CASSPTSDPDTQYF,TGTGCCAGTAGTCCTACTAGCGATCCAGATACGCAGTATTTT
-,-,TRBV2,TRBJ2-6,CASISTRNSGANVLTF,TGTGCCAGCATAAGTACTCGAAACTCTGGGGCCAACGTCCTGACTTTC
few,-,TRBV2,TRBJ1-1,CASSVGGGTEAFF,TGTGCCAGCAGTGTAGGGGGAGGGACTGAAGCTTTCTTT
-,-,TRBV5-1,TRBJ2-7,CASSLTGNYEQYF,TGCGCCAGCAGCTTGACAGGGAACTACGAGCAGTACTTC
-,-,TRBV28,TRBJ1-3,CASSSTESGNTIYF,TGTGCCAGCAGTTCTACGGAGTCTGGAAACACCATATATTTT